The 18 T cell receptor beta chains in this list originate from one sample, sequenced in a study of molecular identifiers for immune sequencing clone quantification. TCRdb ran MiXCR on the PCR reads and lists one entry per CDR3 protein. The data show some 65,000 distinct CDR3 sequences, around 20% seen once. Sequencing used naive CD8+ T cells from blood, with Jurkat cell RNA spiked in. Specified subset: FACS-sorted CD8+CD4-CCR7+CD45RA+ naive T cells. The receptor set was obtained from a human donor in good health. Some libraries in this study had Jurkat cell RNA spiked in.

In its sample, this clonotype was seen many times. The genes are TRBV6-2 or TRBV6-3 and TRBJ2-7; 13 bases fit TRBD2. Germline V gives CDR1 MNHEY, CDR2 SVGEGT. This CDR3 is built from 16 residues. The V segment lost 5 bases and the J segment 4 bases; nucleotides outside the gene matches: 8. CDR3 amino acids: CASSAGLAGVGYEQYF. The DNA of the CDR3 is TGTGCCAGCAGTGCCGGACTAGCGGGAGTAGGATACGAGCAGTACTTC.

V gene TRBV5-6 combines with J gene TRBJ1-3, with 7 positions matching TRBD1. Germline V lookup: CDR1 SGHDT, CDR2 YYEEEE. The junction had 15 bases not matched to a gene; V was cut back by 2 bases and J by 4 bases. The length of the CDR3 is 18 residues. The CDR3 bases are TGTGCCAGCAGCTTCCCCCCCGCACAGGGGCGCGACGGAAACACCATATATTTT. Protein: CASSFPPAQGRDGNTIYF.

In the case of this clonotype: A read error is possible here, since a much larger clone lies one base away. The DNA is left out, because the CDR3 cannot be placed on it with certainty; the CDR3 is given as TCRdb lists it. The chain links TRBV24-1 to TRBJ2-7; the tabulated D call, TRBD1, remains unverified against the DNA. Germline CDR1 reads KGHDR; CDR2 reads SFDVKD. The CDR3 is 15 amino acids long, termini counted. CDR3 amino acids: CATSDFGTGISEQNF.

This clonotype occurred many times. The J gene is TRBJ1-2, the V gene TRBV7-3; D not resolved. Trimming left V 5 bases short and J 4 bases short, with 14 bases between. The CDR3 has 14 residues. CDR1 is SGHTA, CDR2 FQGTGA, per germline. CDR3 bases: TGTGCCAGCAGCCCGAACGGACGGAGCTATGGCTACACCTTC. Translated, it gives CASSPNGRSYGYTF.

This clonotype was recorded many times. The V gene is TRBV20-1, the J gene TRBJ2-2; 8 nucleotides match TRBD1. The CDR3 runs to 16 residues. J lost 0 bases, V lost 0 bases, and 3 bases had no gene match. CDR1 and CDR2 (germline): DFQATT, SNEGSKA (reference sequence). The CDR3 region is CSARDSTGANTGELFF. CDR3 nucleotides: TGCAGTGCTAGAGATTCGACAGGGGCGAACACCGGGGAGCTGTTTTTT.

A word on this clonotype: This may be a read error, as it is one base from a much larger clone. The CDR3: CSASDPRAKGENEQFF. The CDR3 DNA reads TGCAGTGCTAGTGACCCCCGGGCAAAGGGGGAGAATGAGCAGTTCTTC. This sequence joins TRBV20-1 and TRBJ2-1; TRBD1 is a possible D gene (6 bases). The CDR3 extends over 16 amino acids. CDR1 and CDR2 from the germline V gene are DFQATT and SNEGSKA (reference sequence). V lost 3 bases, J lost 7 bases, and 22 bases lay in between.

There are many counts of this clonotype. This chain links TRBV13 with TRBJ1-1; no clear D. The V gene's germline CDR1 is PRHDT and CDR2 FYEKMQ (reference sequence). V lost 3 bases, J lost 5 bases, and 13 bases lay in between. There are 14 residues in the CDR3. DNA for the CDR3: TGTGCCAGCAGCTTTACGGTGGGAAAAACTGAAGCTTTCTTT. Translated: CASSFTVGKTEAFF.

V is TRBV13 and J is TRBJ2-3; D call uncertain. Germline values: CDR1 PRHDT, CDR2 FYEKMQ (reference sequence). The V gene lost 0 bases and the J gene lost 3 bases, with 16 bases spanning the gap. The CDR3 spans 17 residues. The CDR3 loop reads CASSLGASIRRTDTQYF. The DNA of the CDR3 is TGTGCCAGCAGCTTAGGAGCCTCTATCCGGCGGACAGATACGCAGTATTTT.

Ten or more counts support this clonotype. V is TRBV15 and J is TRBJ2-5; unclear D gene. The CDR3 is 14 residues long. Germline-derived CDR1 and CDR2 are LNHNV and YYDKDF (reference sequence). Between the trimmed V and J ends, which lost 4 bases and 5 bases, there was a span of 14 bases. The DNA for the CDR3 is TGTGCCACCAGCATTATAAGGGTCCCTGAGACCCAGTACTTC. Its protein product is CATSIIRVPETQYF.

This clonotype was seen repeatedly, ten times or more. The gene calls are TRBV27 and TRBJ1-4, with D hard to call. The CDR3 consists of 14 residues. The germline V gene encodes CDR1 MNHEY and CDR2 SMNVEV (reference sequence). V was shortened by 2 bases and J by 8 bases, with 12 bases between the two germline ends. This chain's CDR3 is CASSLHGKDEKLFF. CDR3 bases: TGTGCCAGCAGTTTACACGGAAAGGACGAAAAACTGTTTTTT.

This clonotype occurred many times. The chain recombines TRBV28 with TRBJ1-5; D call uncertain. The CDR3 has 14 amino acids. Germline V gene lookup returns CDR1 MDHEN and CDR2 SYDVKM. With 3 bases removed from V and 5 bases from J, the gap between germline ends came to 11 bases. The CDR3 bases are TGTGCCAGCAGTTTGGCCGAAAGTTATCAGCCCCAGCATTTT. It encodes CASSLAESYQPQHF.

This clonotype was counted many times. CDR3 DNA sequence: TGTGCCACCAGCAGAGTACGGGTGGAGGTCACTGAAGCTTTCTTT. Translating it yields CATSRVRVEVTEAFF. This sequence joins TRBV15 and TRBJ1-1, with D unresolved. V gave up 1 base and J gave up 4 bases, with 13 bases separating them. Germline V gives CDR1 LNHNV, CDR2 YYDKDF (reference sequence). CDR3 length equals 15 residues.

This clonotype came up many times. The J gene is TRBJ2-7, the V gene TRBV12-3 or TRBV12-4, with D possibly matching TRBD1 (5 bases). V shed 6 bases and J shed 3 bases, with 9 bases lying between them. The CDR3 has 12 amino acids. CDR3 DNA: TGTGCCAGCAGCCATGACAGCTACGAGCAGTACTTC. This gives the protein CASSHDSYEQYF.

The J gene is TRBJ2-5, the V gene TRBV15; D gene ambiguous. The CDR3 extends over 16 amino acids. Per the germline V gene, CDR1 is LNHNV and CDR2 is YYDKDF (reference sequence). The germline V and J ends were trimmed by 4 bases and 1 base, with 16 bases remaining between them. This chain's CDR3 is CATSKLGFSLQETQYF. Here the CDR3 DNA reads TGTGCCACCAGCAAATTGGGCTTCAGCCTCCAAGAGACCCAGTACTTC.

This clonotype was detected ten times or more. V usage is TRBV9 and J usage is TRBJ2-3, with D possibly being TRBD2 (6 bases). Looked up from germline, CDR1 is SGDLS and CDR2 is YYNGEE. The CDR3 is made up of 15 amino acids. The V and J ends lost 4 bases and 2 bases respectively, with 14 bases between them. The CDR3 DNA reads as TGTGCCAGCAGCCCCTTAGAGGGACTCACAGATACGCAGTATTTT. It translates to CASSPLEGLTDTQYF.

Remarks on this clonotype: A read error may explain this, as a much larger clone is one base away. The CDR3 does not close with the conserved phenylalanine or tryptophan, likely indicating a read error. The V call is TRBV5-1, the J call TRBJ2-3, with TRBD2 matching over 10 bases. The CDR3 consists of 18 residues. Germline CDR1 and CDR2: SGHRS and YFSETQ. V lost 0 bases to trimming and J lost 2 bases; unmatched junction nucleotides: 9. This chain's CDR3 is CASSLVITSGIDTDTQYS. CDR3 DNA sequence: TGCGCCAGCAGCTTGGTGATTACTAGCGGGATCGACACAGATACGCAGTATTCT.

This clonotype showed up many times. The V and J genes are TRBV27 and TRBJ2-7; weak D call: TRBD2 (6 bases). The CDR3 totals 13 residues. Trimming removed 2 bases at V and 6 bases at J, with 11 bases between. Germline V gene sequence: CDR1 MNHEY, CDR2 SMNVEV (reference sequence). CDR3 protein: CASSLTPGGEQYF. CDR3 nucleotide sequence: TGTGCCAGCAGTTTAACCCCCGGGGGCGAGCAGTACTTC.

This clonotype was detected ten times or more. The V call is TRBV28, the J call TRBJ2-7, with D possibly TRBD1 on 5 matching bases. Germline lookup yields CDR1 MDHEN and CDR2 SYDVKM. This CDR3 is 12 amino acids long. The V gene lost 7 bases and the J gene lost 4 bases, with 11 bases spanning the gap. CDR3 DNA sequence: TGTGCCAGCACCCCAGGGTTTTACGAGCAGTACTTC. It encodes CASTPGFYEQYF.